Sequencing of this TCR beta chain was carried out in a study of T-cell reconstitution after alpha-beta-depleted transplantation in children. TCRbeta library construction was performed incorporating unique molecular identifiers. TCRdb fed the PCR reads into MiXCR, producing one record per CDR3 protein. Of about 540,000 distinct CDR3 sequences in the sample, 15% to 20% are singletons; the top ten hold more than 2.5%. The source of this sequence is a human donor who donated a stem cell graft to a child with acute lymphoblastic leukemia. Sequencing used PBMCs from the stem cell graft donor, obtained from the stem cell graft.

The DNA for the CDR3 is TGCGCCAGCAGTTCCTCCGGGACAGGGGGCTTCTCATCCTACGAGCAGTACTTC. As protein: CASSSSGTGGFSSYEQYF. V usage is TRBV5-1 and J usage is TRBJ2-7; 12 bases match TRBD1. The CDR3 sequence is 18 residues long. The germline gives CDR1 SGHRS, CDR2 YFSETQ. With 5 bases clipped from V and 1 base from J, the junction kept 13 bases outside the gene matches.